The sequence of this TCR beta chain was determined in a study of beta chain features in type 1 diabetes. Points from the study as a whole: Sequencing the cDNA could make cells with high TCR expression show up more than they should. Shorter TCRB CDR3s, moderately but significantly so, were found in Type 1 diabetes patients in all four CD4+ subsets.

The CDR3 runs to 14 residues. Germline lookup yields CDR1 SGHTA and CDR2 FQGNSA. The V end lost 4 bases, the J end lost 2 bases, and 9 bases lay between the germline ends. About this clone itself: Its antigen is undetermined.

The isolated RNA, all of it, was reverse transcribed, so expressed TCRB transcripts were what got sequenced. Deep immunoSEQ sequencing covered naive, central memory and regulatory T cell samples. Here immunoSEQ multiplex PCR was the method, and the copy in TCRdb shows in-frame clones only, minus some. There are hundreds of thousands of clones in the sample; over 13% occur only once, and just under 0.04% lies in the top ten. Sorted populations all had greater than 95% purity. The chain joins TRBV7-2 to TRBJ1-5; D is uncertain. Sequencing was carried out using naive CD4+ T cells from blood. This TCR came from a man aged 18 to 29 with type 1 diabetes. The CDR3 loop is CASSSRTGNQPQHF. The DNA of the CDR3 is TGTGCCAGCAGCTCACGGACGGGCAATCAGCCCCAGCATTTT.